The 20 T cell receptor beta chains below were found in one sample sequenced in a study of blood T cell repertoires in COVID-19 (dated by TCRdb to between 2020 and 2021). Library preparation was by the immunoSEQ multiplex PCR assay. Entries here come from immuneACCESS through TCRdb and include only in-frame sequences with V and J called. Some clones fail to appear in such tables; in the studies checked, an unresolved V gene covers under half of the shortfall, and the cause of the remainder is unknown. The sample profile shows about 310,000 clones; almost 90% of them were found once. The ten largest clonotypes hold less than 3.5% of the sample. Sequencing was performed on peripheral blood. The receptors here all came from a woman in her twenties or thirties with COVID-19, enrolled during active disease.

The chain couples TRBV5-5 to TRBJ1-2; D perhaps matches TRBD1 (6 bases). V was clipped by 4 bases and J by 1 base, with 8 bases between them. The CDR3 has 13 amino acids. Germline V lookup: CDR1 SGHKS, CDR2 YYEKEE (reference sequence). The CDR3 region has the DNA TGTGCCAGCAGCCAGGGGATTAACTATGGCTACACCTTC. Translating it yields CASSQGINYGYTF.

The chain combines TRBV2 with TRBJ2-7; 7 nucleotides agree with TRBD1. Germline CDR1 and CDR2: SNHLY and FYNNEI. Trimming removed 6 bases from V and 2 bases from J; junction bases left unmatched: 7. The CDR3 runs to 14 residues. The CDR3 sequence: CASRGTATTYEQYF. The CDR3 DNA is TGTGCCAGCAGGGGGACAGCCACAACCTACGAGCAGTACTTC.

The chain carries TRBV7-2 and TRBJ2-7, with 9 nucleotides matching TRBD2. Germline lookup yields CDR1 SGHTA and CDR2 FQGNSA. V gave up 1 base and J gave up 2 bases; unmatched junction bases: 6. This CDR3 contains 16 residues. In DNA, the CDR3 is TGTGCCAGCAGCTTAGTGGGACTAGCCCTAACCTACGAGCAGTACTTC. Amino acids: CASSLVGLALTYEQYF.

This clone was seen only once. This chain uses TRBV19 with TRBJ2-1; D is perhaps TRBD1 (5 bases). The V gene's germline CDR1 is LNHDA and CDR2 SQIVND (reference sequence). V was shortened by 1 base and J by 0 bases, with 7 bases between the two germline ends. The CDR3 runs to 15 residues. The CDR3 reads CASSIADSSYNEQFF. DNA for the CDR3: TGTGCCAGTAGTATAGCAGACAGCTCCTACAATGAGCAGTTCTTC.

This clone was seen only once. The chain links TRBV14 to TRBJ1-1, with 8 positions matching TRBD1. The germline V gene has CDR1 SGHDN and CDR2 FVKESK. After removal of 6 bases from V and 11 bases from J, the junction contained 14 bases not matched to a gene. There are 14 residues in the CDR3. The CDR3 DNA reads TGTGCCAGCAGTCCGCACGACAGGGGAGAAGGCGCTTTCTTT. It translates to CASSPHDRGEGAFF.

CDR3 protein: CASSFTSEMNTEAFF. The CDR3 region has the DNA TGCGCCAGCAGCTTTACTTCTGAGATGAACACTGAAGCTTTCTTT. This rearrangement joins TRBV5-1 to TRBJ1-1; D call uncertain. The ends were cut back, 2 bases at V and 0 bases at J, with 11 bases in the middle. Germline V gene sequence: CDR1 SGHRS, CDR2 YFSETQ. The CDR3 length is 15 residues.

The V gene is TRBV5-1, the J gene TRBJ2-7, with 9 bases identical to TRBD1. This CDR3 is 15 amino acids long. Germline assignment: CDR1 SGHRS and CDR2 YFSETQ. The ends lost 4 bases at V and 6 bases at J; junction bases unmatched: 11. The CDR3 spells CASSPDRGFQGEQYF. DNA of the CDR3: TGCGCCAGCAGCCCGGACAGGGGTTTTCAAGGCGAGCAGTACTTC.

The count of this clone is one. The rearrangement links TRBV4-2 to TRBJ2-7; 10 bases align to TRBD2. CDR3 size: 17 residues. Germline CDR1 is LGHNA and CDR2 is YNFKEQ. Trimming cost V 1 base and J 4 bases; bases outside gene matches: 10. DNA of the CDR3: TGTGCCAGCAGCCAAGTTACCTACAGCGGGAGGGGATACGAGCAGTACTTC. Translation: CASSQVTYSGRGYEQYF.

This sequence joins TRBV10-1 and TRBJ2-7, with D possibly being TRBD2 (6 bases). The V end was cut by 3 bases, the J end by 2 bases, with 11 bases between. CDR3 length: 14 residues. Germline CDR1 and CDR2: WNHNN and SYGVQD (reference sequence). Here the CDR3 reads CASSDGGATYEQYF. CDR3 DNA sequence: TGCGCCAGCAGTGACGGCGGGGCCACCTACGAGCAGTACTTC.

This clone was counted once. This sequence joins TRBV28 and TRBJ2-7; perhaps TRBD1 as D (6 bases). The CDR3 sequence is 13 residues long. Germline CDR1 and CDR2: MDHEN and SYDVKM. The V end lost 6 bases, the J end lost 2 bases, and 11 bases lay between the germline ends. The CDR3 is CASSYRDAYEQYF. CDR3 sequence (DNA): TGTGCCAGCAGCTACAGGGACGCCTACGAGCAGTACTTC.

The chain links TRBV4-1 to TRBJ1-2; D gene uncertain. Trimming pared 1 base from V and 0 bases from J, leaving 6 bases between. This CDR3 has 14 amino acids. Germline CDR1 is MGHRA and CDR2 is YSYEKL. The CDR3, as DNA: TGCGCCAGCAGCCAAGGGGCCTCTAACTATGGCTACACCTTC. Translated: CASSQGASNYGYTF.

This chain connects TRBV5-1 to TRBJ2-5, with 8 bases matching TRBD2. The ends lost 0 bases at V and 4 bases at J; junction bases unmatched: 8. CDR1 is SGHRS and CDR2 is YFSETQ in the germline V gene. The CDR3 is made up of 16 amino acids. CDR3 residues: CASSLAAGGRRETQYF. The DNA of the CDR3 is TGCGCCAGCAGCTTGGCTGCGGGGGGTAGGAGAGAGACCCAGTACTTC. The full variable domain, with the rest looked up from reference TRBV5-1 and TRBJ2-5, is KAGVTQTPRYLIKTRGQQVTLSCSPISGHRSVSWYQQTPGQGLQFLFEYFSETQRNKGNFPGRFSGRQFSNSRSEMNVSTLELGDSALYLCASSLAAGGRRETQYFGPGTRLLVL.

This chain uses TRBV2 with TRBJ1-5; D is perhaps TRBD1 (5 bases). The V end lost 0 bases, the J end lost 6 bases, and 9 bases lay between the germline ends. Germline V CDR1 and CDR2: SNHLY, FYNNEI. The length of the CDR3 is 14 residues. This CDR3 reads CASSEAQGSQPQHF. CDR3 sequence (DNA): TGTGCCAGCAGTGAAGCGCAGGGATCTCAGCCCCAGCATTTT.

This chain links TRBV19 with TRBJ2-5; TRBD1 agrees at 7 bases. The germline CDR1 and CDR2 sequences are LNHDA and SQIVND (reference sequence). The CDR3 has 13 amino acids. Trimming took 4 bases from V and 5 from J; bases not matched to a gene: 4. The CDR3, as DNA: TGTGCCAGTAGTAAAGGGGGCGGGGAGACCCAGTACTTC. Its translation: CASSKGGGETQYF. Combining the CDR3 with reference TRBV19 and TRBJ2-5 gives the whole variable domain DGGITQSPKYLFRKEGQNVTLSCEQNLNHDAMYWYRQDPGQGLRLIYYSQIVNDFQKGDIAEGYSVSREKKESFPLTVTSAQKNPTAFYLCASSKGGGETQYFGPGTRLLVL.

V and J are TRBV5-8 and TRBJ1-1; D remains ambiguous. CDR3 size: 14 residues. V was trimmed by 6 bases and J by 5 bases, leaving 17 bases between them. CDR1 is SGHTS and CDR2 is YDEGEE in the germline V gene. Here the CDR3 DNA reads TGTGCCAGCATTCCGAACGAGGGATGGACTGAAGCTTTCTTT. Its protein is CASIPNEGWTEAFF.

The V gene is TRBV2, the J gene TRBJ2-7; D is undetermined. The CDR3 covers 14 residues. Trimming cost V 3 bases and J 3 bases, with 12 bases left between them. Germline V lookup: CDR1 SNHLY, CDR2 FYNNEI. Written as DNA, the CDR3 is TGTGCCAGCAGTGAGGCCGCAGAGGTCTACGAGCAGTACTTC. It encodes CASSEAAEVYEQYF.

This sequence joins TRBV2 and TRBJ1-2; 9 bases agree with TRBD1. The germline CDR1 and CDR2 sequences are SNHLY and FYNNEI. V gave up 5 bases and J gave up 3 bases; unmatched junction bases: 7. The CDR3 spans 15 residues. As DNA, the CDR3 is TGTGCCAGCAGTCCCCAACAGGGGGCTTACTATGGCTACACCTTC. Translating it yields CASSPQQGAYYGYTF.

CDR3 DNA sequence: TGTGCCAGTAGCGTGGACAGGGGAAACACCATATATTTT. This codes for CASSVDRGNTIYF. The chain links TRBV19 to TRBJ1-3; TRBD1 aligns across 7 bases. CDR1 and CDR2 (germline): LNHDA, SQIVND (reference sequence). The J segment lost 4 bases and the V segment lost 6 bases, leaving 3 bases of the junction unmatched. The length of the CDR3 is 13 residues.

The gene calls are TRBV29-1 and TRBJ1-1; D is undetermined. With 7 bases removed from V and 4 bases from J, the gap between germline ends came to 16 bases. Germline lookup yields CDR1 SQVTM and CDR2 ANQGSEA. The CDR3 runs 13 residues. CDR3 in amino acids: CSGTHQSGTEAFF. In DNA, the CDR3 is TGCAGCGGTACACACCAGTCGGGCACTGAAGCTTTCTTT.

The genes are TRBV2 and TRBJ2-7; D is ambiguous. V shed 7 bases and J shed 0 bases, with 13 bases lying between them. CDR1 SNHLY and CDR2 FYNNEI come from the germline V gene. This CDR3 region has 14 residues. In nucleotides, the CDR3 is TGTGCCAGCAAGTCAGACGGAGCCTCCTACGAGCAGTACTTC. Translation gives CASKSDGASYEQYF.